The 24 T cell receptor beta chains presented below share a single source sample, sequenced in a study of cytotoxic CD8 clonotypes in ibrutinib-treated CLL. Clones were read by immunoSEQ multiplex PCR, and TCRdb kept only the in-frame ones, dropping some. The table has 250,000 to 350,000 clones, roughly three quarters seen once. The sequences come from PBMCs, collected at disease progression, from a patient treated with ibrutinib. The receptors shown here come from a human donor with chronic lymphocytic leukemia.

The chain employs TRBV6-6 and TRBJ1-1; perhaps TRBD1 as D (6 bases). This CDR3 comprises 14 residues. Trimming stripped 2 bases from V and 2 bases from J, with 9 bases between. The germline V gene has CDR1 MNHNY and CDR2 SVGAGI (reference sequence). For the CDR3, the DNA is TGTGCCAGCAGTTACCCAGGGGTTAACACTGAAGCTTTCTTT. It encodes CASSYPGVNTEAFF.

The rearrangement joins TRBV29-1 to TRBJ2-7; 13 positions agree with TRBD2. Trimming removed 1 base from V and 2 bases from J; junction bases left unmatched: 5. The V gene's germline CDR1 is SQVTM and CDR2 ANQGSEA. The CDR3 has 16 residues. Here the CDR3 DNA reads TGCAGCGTTGAAGGGACTAGCGGGGGTTGGGCCTACGAGCAGTACTTC. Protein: CSVEGTSGGWAYEQYF.

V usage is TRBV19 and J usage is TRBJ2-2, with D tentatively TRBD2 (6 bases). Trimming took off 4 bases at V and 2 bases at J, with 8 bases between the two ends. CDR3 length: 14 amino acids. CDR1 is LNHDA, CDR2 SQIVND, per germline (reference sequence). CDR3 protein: CASSTGTNTGELFF. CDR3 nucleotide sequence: TGTGCCAGTAGTACCGGGACTAACACCGGGGAGCTGTTTTTT.

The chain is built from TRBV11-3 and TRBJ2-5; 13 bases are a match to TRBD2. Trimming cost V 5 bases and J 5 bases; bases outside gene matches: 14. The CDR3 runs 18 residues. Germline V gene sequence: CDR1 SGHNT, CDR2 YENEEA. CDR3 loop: CASSVALAGGTVDETQYF. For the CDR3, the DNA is TGTGCCAGCAGCGTAGCACTAGCGGGAGGGACCGTCGACGAGACCCAGTACTTC.

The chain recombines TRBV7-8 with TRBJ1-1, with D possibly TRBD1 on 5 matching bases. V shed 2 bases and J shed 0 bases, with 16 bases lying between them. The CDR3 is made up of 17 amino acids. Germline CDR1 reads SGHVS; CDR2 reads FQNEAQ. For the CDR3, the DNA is TGTGCCAGCAGCTTAAGGGCAGGGAGGGTAATGAACACTGAAGCTTTCTTT. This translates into CASSLRAGRVMNTEAFF.

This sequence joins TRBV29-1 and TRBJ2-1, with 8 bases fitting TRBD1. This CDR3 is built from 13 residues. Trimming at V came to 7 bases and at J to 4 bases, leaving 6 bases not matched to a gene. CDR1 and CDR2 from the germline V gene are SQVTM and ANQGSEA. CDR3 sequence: CSADRGPYNEQFF. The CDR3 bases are TGCAGCGCCGACAGGGGTCCATACAATGAGCAGTTCTTC.

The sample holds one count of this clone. The CDR3, as DNA: TGTGCCAGCACCCCGGGCGGGACGCAAGAGACCCAGTACTTC. Amino acids: CASTPGGTQETQYF. The chain combines TRBV9 with TRBJ2-5, with a weak D call TRBD2 (6 bases). V lost 6 bases, J lost 2 bases, and 14 bases lay in between. Germline V CDR1 and CDR2: SGDLS, YYNGEE. This CDR3 region has 14 residues.

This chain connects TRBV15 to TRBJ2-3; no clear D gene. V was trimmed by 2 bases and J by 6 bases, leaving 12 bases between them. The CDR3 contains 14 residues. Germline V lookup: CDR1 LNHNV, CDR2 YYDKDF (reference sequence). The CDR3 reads CATSRRDWADTQYF. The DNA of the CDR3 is TGTGCCACCAGCAGAAGGGATTGGGCGGATACGCAGTATTTT.

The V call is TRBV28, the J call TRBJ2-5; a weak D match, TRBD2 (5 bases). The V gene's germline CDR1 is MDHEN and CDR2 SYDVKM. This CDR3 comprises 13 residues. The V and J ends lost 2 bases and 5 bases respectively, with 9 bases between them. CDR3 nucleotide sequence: TGTGCCAGCAGTTTAGAGGGAAGGGAGACCCAGTACTTC. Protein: CASSLEGRETQYF.

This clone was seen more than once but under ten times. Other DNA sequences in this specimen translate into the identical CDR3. In nucleotides, the CDR3 is TGCGCCAGCAGCCAAGTCGGAGGCGGGGCATACGAGCAGTACTTC. This encodes CASSQVGGGAYEQYF. The chain carries TRBV4-1 and TRBJ2-7; tentative D call: TRBD2 (6 bases). The CDR3 is 15 residues long. Germline CDR1 and CDR2: MGHRA and YSYEKL. Trimming took 1 base from V and 4 from J, leaving 14 bases between them.

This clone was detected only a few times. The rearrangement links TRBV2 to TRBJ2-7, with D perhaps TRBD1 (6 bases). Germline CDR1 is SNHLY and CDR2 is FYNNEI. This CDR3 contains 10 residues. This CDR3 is CTVGAGEQYF. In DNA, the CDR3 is TGTACTGTGGGGGCAGGCGAGCAGTACTTC.

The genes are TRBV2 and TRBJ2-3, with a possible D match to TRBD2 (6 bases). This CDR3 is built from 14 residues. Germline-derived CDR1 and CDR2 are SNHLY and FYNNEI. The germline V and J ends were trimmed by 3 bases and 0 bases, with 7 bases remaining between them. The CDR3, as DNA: TGTGCCAGCAGTGAGGAGGGGAGCACAGATACGCAGTATTTT. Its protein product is CASSEEGSTDTQYF.

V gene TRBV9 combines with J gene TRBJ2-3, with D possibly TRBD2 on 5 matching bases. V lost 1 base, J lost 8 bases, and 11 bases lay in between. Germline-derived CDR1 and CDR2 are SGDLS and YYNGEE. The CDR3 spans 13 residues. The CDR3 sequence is CASSVLTTGTQYF. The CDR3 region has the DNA TGTGCCAGCAGCGTACTGACTACCGGTACGCAGTATTTT.

CDR3 in amino acids: CASSRGWVDGYTF. DNA of the CDR3: TGTGCCAGCAGCCGCGGTTGGGTCGATGGCTACACCTTC. The chain employs TRBV7-9 and TRBJ1-2; D remains ambiguous. V lost 5 bases, J lost 6 bases, and 13 bases lay in between. This CDR3 is built from 13 residues. The V gene's germline CDR1 is SEHNR and CDR2 FQNEAQ (reference sequence). Full variable domain (remainder filled in from reference TRBV7-9 and TRBJ1-2): DTGVSQNPRHKITKRGQNVTFRCDPISEHNRLYWYRQTLGQGPEFLTYFQNEAQLEKSRLLSDRFSAERPKGSFSTLEIQRTEQGDSAMYLCASSRGWVDGYTFGSGTRLTVV.

The CDR3, as DNA: TGCGCCAGCAGCTTGGCCTCCGCGAACACTGAAGCTTTCTTT. Amino acid sequence: CASSLASANTEAFF. This chain links TRBV5-1 with TRBJ1-1; D is ambiguous. Germline V lookup: CDR1 SGHRS, CDR2 YFSETQ. With 0 bases removed from V and 1 base from J, the gap between germline ends came to 7 bases. The CDR3 runs 14 residues.

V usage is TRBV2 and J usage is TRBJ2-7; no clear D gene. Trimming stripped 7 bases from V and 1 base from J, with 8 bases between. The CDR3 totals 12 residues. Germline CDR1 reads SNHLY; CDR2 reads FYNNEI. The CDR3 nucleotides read TGTGCCAGCACTTCCTTTTCCTACGAGCAGTACTTC. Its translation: CASTSFSYEQYF.

CDR3 loop: CASSLGAQGYEQYF. The CDR3 DNA follows: TGTGCCAGCAGCTTAGGGGCACAGGGCTACGAGCAGTACTTC. The V call is TRBV13, the J call TRBJ2-7; weak D call: TRBD1 (6 bases). The CDR3 is made up of 14 amino acids. Trimming shortened V by 0 bases and J by 3 bases, and 9 bases separated the two germline ends. Germline CDR1 PRHDT, CDR2 FYEKMQ (reference sequence). Using reference TRBV13 and TRBJ2-7 for the parts outside the CDR3, the full variable domain is AAGVIQSPRHLIKEKRETATLKCYPIPRHDTVYWYQQGPGQDPQFLISFYEKMQSDKGSIPDRFSAQQFSDYHSELNMSSLELGDSALYFCASSLGAQGYEQYFGPGTRLTVT.

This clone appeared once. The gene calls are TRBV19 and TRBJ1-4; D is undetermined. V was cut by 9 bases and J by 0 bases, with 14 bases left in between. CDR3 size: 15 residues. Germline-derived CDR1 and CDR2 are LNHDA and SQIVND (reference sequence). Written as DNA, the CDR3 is TGTGCCAGCTCCCACCCGATCGCAACTAATGAAAAACTGTTTTTT. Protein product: CASSHPIATNEKLFF.

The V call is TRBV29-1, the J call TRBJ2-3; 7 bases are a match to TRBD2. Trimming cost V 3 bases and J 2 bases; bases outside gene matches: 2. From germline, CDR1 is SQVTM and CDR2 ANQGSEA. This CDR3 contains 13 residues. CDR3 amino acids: CSVDSGVTDTQYF. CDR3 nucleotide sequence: TGCAGCGTTGACAGCGGGGTCACAGATACGCAGTATTTT.

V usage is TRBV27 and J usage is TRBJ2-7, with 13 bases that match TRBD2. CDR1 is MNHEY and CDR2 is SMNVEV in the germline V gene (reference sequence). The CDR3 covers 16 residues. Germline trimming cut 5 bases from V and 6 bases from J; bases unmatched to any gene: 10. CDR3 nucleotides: TGTGCCAGCAGTCCTCTCCGGACTAGCGGGAGTCGCGAGCAGTACTTC. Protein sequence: CASSPLRTSGSREQYF.

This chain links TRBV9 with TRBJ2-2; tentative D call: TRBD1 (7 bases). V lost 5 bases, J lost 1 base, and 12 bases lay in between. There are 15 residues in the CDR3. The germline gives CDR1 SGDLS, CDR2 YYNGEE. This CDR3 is CASRAQGGNTGELFF. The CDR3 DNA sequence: TGTGCCAGCAGGGCCCAGGGGGGGAACACCGGGGAGCTGTTTTTT.

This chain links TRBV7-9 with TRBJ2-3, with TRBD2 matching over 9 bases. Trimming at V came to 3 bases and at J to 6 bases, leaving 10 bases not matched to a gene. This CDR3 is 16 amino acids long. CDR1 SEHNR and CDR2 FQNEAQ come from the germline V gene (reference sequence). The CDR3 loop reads CASSFSSGVGRDTQYF. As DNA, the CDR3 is TGTGCCAGCAGCTTTTCTAGCGGGGTGGGCAGGGATACGCAGTATTTT.

The CDR3 sequence is CASSGFIRDEQYF. The CDR3 DNA reads as TGTGCCAGCAGTGGATTTATAAGGGACGAGCAGTACTTC. The V call is TRBV2, the J call TRBJ2-7; D ambiguous. From germline, CDR1 is SNHLY and CDR2 FYNNEI. V was shortened by 4 bases and J by 5 bases, with 12 bases between the two germline ends. CDR3 length: 13 residues.

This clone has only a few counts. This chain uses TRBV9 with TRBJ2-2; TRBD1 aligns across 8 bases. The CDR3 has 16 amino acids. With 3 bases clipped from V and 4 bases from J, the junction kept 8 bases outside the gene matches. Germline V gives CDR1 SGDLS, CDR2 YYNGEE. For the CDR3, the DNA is TGTGCCAGCAGCGGTGTGGGACAGGTGCCCACCGGGGAGCTGTTTTTT. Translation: CASSGVGQVPTGELFF.